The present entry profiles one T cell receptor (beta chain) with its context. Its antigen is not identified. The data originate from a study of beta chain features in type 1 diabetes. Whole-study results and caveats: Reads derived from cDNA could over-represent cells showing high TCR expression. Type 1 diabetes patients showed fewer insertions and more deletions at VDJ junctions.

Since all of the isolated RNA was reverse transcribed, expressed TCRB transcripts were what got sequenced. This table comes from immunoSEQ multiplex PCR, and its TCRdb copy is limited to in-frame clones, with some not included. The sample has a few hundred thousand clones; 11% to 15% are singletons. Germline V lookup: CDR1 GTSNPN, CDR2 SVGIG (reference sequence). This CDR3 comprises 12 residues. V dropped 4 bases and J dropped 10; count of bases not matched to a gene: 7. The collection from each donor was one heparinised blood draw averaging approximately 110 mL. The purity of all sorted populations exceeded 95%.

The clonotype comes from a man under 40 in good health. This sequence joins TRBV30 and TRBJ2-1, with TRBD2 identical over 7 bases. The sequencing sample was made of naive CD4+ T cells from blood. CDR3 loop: CAWTAGAPEQFF. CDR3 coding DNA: TGTGCCTGGACGGCGGGAGCTCCCGAGCAGTTCTTC.